These 16 T cell receptor beta chains were sequenced from one sample in a study of circulating CD8 cells and anti-PD-1 response in melanoma. The QIAseq Immune Repertoire TCR panel built the libraries from roughly 15 ng of total RNA. TCRdb recomputed calls from the reads with MiXCR, one row per CDR3 protein. The sample gives roughly 1,700 distinct CDR3 sequences, about 6.4% of which show up once; approximately 8.5% is in the top ten. Four subsets defined by PD-1 and/or TIGIT were sorted from live CD3+CD8+TCRalphabeta+ cells. Here the sequenced sample was CD8+ T cells from PBMCs, taken at baseline or after one month of anti-PD-1 therapy (not recorded which). The source is a human donor with melanoma.

This clonotype is termed medium-sized. V and J are TRBV19 and TRBJ1-1; D not certain. Trimming cost V 7 bases and J 7 bases, with 16 bases left between them. The germline V gene encodes CDR1 LNHDA and CDR2 SQIVND (reference sequence). This CDR3 has 13 amino acids. DNA for the CDR3: TGTGCCAGTACCCGCCGATTAGGAGTTGAAGCTTTCTTT. This translates into CASTRRLGVEAFF.

This clonotype is large within its sample. V usage is TRBV2 and J usage is TRBJ1-1; 12 nucleotides line up with TRBD1. In germline, CDR1 is SNHLY, CDR2 FYNNEI. V was pared by 5 bases and J by 1 base, with 8 bases of the junction left unmatched. The CDR3 runs to 17 residues. The CDR3 is CASSFGTGGRTNTEAFF. The CDR3 DNA reads TGTGCCAGCAGTTTCGGGACAGGGGGCCGCACGAACACTGAAGCTTTCTTT.

This clonotype is medium-sized in the sample. The chain is built from TRBV28 and TRBJ2-5; D is uncertain. This CDR3 has 15 residues. The V end was cut by 3 bases, the J end by 1 base, with 12 bases between. In germline, CDR1 is MDHEN, CDR2 SYDVKM. The CDR3 bases are TGTGCCAGCAGTTTTTCCCCGGGCCCCCAAGAGACCCAGTACTTC. Protein: CASSFSPGPQETQYF.

The table lists this clonotype with a few counts. The rearrangement links TRBV10-3 to TRBJ2-7, with a tentative D call TRBD1 (6 bases). Trimming removed 2 bases at V and 4 bases at J, with 15 bases between. The CDR3 consists of 15 residues. Germline loops: CDR1 ENHRY, CDR2 SYGVKD. The CDR3 DNA reads TGTGCCATCAGTGAGCCCCCCTCGACAGGATACGAGCAGTACTTC. Translation gives CAISEPPSTGYEQYF.

This clonotype ranks as medium-sized. The V gene is TRBV27, the J gene TRBJ2-3; 7 bases line up with TRBD2. Germline-derived CDR1 and CDR2 are MNHEY and SMNVEV (reference sequence). The CDR3 extends over 16 amino acids. The ends lost 2 bases at V and 1 base at J; junction bases unmatched: 6. The CDR3 sequence: CASSLRASGRTDTQYF. The CDR3 region has the DNA TGTGCCAGCAGTTTAAGGGCTAGCGGACGCACAGATACGCAGTATTTT.

Within the sample, this clonotype is medium-sized. The chain couples TRBV23-1 to TRBJ2-5; 13 bases fit TRBD2. TRBV23-1 is treated as an ORF (open reading frame) with a function not yet certain. V lost 0 bases to trimming and J lost 2 bases; unmatched junction nucleotides: 9. The CDR3 totals 19 residues. CDR3 residues: CASSQSRTSGGLMQETQYF. The CDR3 nucleotides read TGCGCCAGCAGTCAATCTCGGACTAGCGGGGGCCTGATGCAAGAGACCCAGTACTTC.

This clonotype is large in the sample. This chain uses TRBV29-1 with TRBJ2-2; D remains unclear. Germline V gives CDR1 SQVTM, CDR2 ANQGSEA. This CDR3 spans 13 amino acids. The V gene lost 1 base and the J gene lost 4 bases, with 7 bases spanning the gap. CDR3 residues: CSVEVAATGELFF. The CDR3 region has the DNA TGCAGCGTTGAAGTGGCAGCCACCGGGGAGCTGTTTTTT.

This clonotype is labeled as medium-sized (0.01 to 0.1%). The chain couples TRBV24-1 to TRBJ2-7; 7 nucleotides agree with TRBD1. The germline gives CDR1 KGHDR, CDR2 SFDVKD. Trimming removed 3 bases from V and 6 bases from J; junction bases left unmatched: 4. The length of the CDR3 is 13 residues. This CDR3 reads CATSDLSGGEQYF. The CDR3 DNA reads TGTGCCACCAGTGATCTTTCAGGGGGCGAGCAGTACTTC.

The chain is built from TRBV2 and TRBJ2-2, with D maybe TRBD2 (6 bases). Trimming shortened V by 11 bases and J by 4 bases, and 14 bases separated the two germline ends. The germline CDR1 and CDR2 sequences are SNHLY and FYNNEI. The CDR3 runs to 13 residues. The CDR3 protein is CAVQGGGTGELFF. CDR3 sequence (DNA): TGTGCCGTTCAGGGAGGAGGCACCGGGGAGCTGTTTTTT.

This clonotype is classed as medium-sized. Compared with germline, one end of the junction differs, possibly owing to a read error. The rearrangement uses TRBV5-4 and TRBJ2-2, with D possibly being TRBD2 (5 bases). The CDR3 contains 15 residues. Per germline, CDR1 SGHNT and CDR2 YYREEE (reference sequence). CDR3 in amino acids: CASSLKRDYTGELFF. The CDR3 nucleotides read TGCGCCAGCAGCTTGAAACGGGATTACACCGGGGAGCTGTTTTTT.

This clonotype appeared a few times. The chain uses TRBV28 and TRBJ1-5, with D perhaps matching TRBD1 (5 bases). The ends were cut back, 4 bases at V and 5 bases at J, with 12 bases in the middle. The CDR3 runs 14 residues. Germline CDR1 is MDHEN and CDR2 is SYDVKM. The CDR3 protein is CASSSRQNHQPQHF. For the CDR3, the DNA is TGTGCCAGCAGTTCCCGACAGAACCATCAGCCCCAGCATTTT.

This clonotype counts as medium-sized. As DNA, the CDR3 is TGTGCCAGCAGTGCTCCCAGGGAGATCGAGACCCAGTACTTC. Residues: CASSAPREIETQYF. This chain joins TRBV28 and TRBJ2-5; D assignment may be TRBD1 or TRBD2 (5 bases each). The ends were cut back, 5 bases at V and 5 bases at J, with 15 bases in the middle. The CDR3 consists of 14 residues. Germline V gene data show CDR1 as MDHEN and CDR2 as SYDVKM.

By share of the sample, this clonotype is medium-sized. The V gene is TRBV19, the J gene TRBJ2-7; TRBD2 aligns across 10 bases. The CDR3 sequence is 15 residues long. The V and J ends lost 2 bases and 5 bases, in that order; junction bases with no gene match: 6. CDR1 and CDR2 from the germline V gene are LNHDA and SQIVND (reference sequence). The CDR3 loop is CASSISSGSLDEQYF. The CDR3 nucleotides are TGTGCCAGTAGTATATCTAGCGGGAGTCTCGACGAGCAGTACTTC.

By share, this clonotype ranks as medium-sized. The chain links TRBV14 to TRBJ2-3; D remains unclear. The CDR3 is 14 residues long. Germline assignment: CDR1 SGHDN and CDR2 FVKESK. Trimming took off 1 base at V and 3 bases at J, with 8 bases between the two ends. DNA for the CDR3: TGTGCCAGCAGCCAAGGGCAGTTAACAGATACGCAGTATTTT. Residues: CASSQGQLTDTQYF.

By sample share, this clonotype is large. Here the CDR3 DNA reads TGTGCCAGCAGCCTAATGGGGAGTGACTACGAGCAGTACTTC. Its protein is CASSLMGSDYEQYF. The V and J genes are TRBV7-3 and TRBJ2-7, with D tentatively TRBD2 (5 bases). Germline loops: CDR1 SGHTA, CDR2 FQGTGA. This CDR3 region has 14 residues. V was pared by 5 bases and J by 3 bases, with 14 bases between.

The chain recombines TRBV28 with TRBJ2-7; TRBD1 matches at 7 bases. The CDR3 covers 13 residues. V shed 10 bases, J shed 3 bases, and the junction held 9 bases outside the gene matches. Germline CDR1 is MDHEN and CDR2 is SYDVKM. The CDR3 coding sequence is TGTGCCACCGCACAGGGGATTAACTACGAGCAGTACTTC. Its translation: CATAQGINYEQYF. The variable domain in full, with the rest retrieved from reference TRBV28 and TRBJ2-7, is DVKVTQSSRYLVKRTGEKVFLECVQDMDHENMFWYRQDPGLGLRLIYFSYDVKMKEKGDIPEGYSVSREKKERFSLILESASTNQTSMYLCATAQGINYEQYFGPGTRLTVT.